The source of this TCR beta chain is a study of blood T cell repertoires in COVID-19. Study summary: Donors in the United States, Italy and Spain gave samples during acute or convalescent COVID-19.

The CDR3 is 15 residues long. CDR1 and CDR2 (germline): SGHTA, FQGTGA. Germline trimming cut 5 bases from V and 2 bases from J; bases unmatched to any gene: 4. Only in-frame clones appear in the TCRdb table, and some are missing; sequencing was by immunoSEQ multiplex PCR. The sample yields over 50,000 clones, approximately 89% seen once. The genes are TRBV7-3 and TRBJ2-1, with 9 positions matching TRBD1. Source material: peripheral blood. This TCR was sampled from a man aged 55 to 70 with acute or convalescent COVID-19. The CDR3, as DNA: TGTGCCAGCAGCCCGGGACAGGGTACCTACAATGAGCAGTTCTTC. Amino acid sequence: CASSPGQGTYNEQFF. The full variable domain, rest sourced from reference TRBV7-3 and TRBJ2-1, is GAGVSQTPSNKVTEKGKYVELRCDPISGHTALYWYRQSLGQGPEFLIYFQGTGAADDSGLPNDRFFAVRPEGSVSTLKIQRTERGDSAVYLCASSPGQGTYNEQFFGPGTRLTVL.